The 24 T cell receptor beta chains in this list originate from one sample, sequenced in a study of cytomegalovirus exposure and HLA in healthy donors. The method was immunoSEQ multiplex PCR; TCRdb's version includes in-frame clones alone and lacks a portion of them. This table holds about 130,000 clones, 85% to 90% found once. What was sequenced was PBMCs. The receptors were gathered from a woman aged 18 to 35 in good health and CMV-seronegative.

This chain uses TRBV7-9 with TRBJ1-1; 7 positions match TRBD1. The CDR3 is 15 residues long. V lost 5 bases to trimming and J lost 2 bases; unmatched junction nucleotides: 8. Per germline, CDR1 SEHNR and CDR2 FQNEAQ (reference sequence). Written as DNA, the CDR3 is TGTGCCAGCAGCCCACTTAGGGACAGAAACACTGAAGCTTTCTTT. Its translation: CASSPLRDRNTEAFF.

The chain recombines TRBV28 with TRBJ1-1; D gene ambiguous. This CDR3 comprises 11 residues. The V and J ends lost 5 bases and 6 bases respectively, with 7 bases between them. Germline CDR1 reads MDHEN; CDR2 reads SYDVKM. CDR3 nucleotide sequence: TGTGCCAGCAGTCGGTACCCTGAAGCTTTCTTT. Translating it yields CASSRYPEAFF.

The V call is TRBV5-1, the J call TRBJ2-3; 7 bases match TRBD2. CDR3 size: 15 residues. The V gene end was trimmed by 6 bases and the J gene end by 3 bases; junction bases not matched to a gene: 10. Germline CDR1 reads SGHRS; CDR2 reads YFSETQ. CDR3 region: CASTPTGGMTDTQYF. The CDR3 coding sequence is TGCGCCAGCACCCCCACCGGGGGGATGACAGATACGCAGTATTTT.

This clone was seen only once. The gene calls are TRBV7-2 and TRBJ1-2; no reliable D call. CDR1 SGHTA and CDR2 FQGNSA come from the germline V gene. The CDR3 is 12 amino acids. The ends were cut back, 3 bases at V and 3 bases at J, with 5 bases in the middle. The CDR3 spells CASSLSYYGYTF. In DNA, the CDR3 is TGTGCCAGCAGCTTGAGTTACTATGGCTACACCTTC.

This clone showed up just once. V is TRBV7-2 and J is TRBJ1-1; D is undetermined. Germline V gives CDR1 SGHTA, CDR2 FQGNSA. V lost 1 base and J lost 4, with 7 bases in between. CDR3 length: 13 residues. The CDR3 reads CASSLGRATEAFF. CDR3 DNA: TGTGCCAGCAGCTTAGGGAGGGCCACTGAAGCTTTCTTT.

This clone appeared a single time. The CDR3 spells CASSLHPTANYGYTF. In DNA form, the CDR3 reads TGTGCCAGCAGCTTGCATCCGACAGCGAACTATGGCTACACCTTC. This chain connects TRBV7-2 to TRBJ1-2; tentatively, D is TRBD1 (5 bases). Germline V CDR1 and CDR2: SGHTA, FQGNSA. The CDR3 extends over 15 amino acids. Trimming cost V 3 bases and J 2 bases, with 13 bases left between them.

This chain links TRBV2 with TRBJ2-2, with 10 bases lining up with TRBD1. The germline V gene has CDR1 SNHLY and CDR2 FYNNEI. V dropped 6 bases and J dropped 3; count of bases not matched to a gene: 13. The CDR3 covers 18 residues. The CDR3 protein is CASRILIRDRGYTGELFF. The CDR3 nucleotides read TGTGCCAGCAGAATCCTAATCCGGGACAGGGGTTACACCGGGGAGCTGTTTTTT.

Only one count was recorded for this clone. The chain uses TRBV4-1 and TRBJ2-3; weak D call: TRBD2 (5 bases). CDR1 and CDR2 from the germline V gene are MGHRA and YSYEKL. The germline V and J ends were trimmed by 0 bases and 2 bases, with 15 bases remaining between them. CDR3 length: 17 amino acids. The CDR3 DNA reads TGCGCCAGCAGCCAAGATGATTCTCGAGGGTCCACAGATACGCAGTATTTT. The encoded protein is CASSQDDSRGSTDTQYF.

The J gene is TRBJ1-2, the V gene TRBV2; D is possibly TRBD1 (5 bases). The CDR3 is 14 residues long. Germline lookup yields CDR1 SNHLY and CDR2 FYNNEI. V was shortened by 4 bases and J by 8 bases, with 17 bases between the two germline ends. CDR3 DNA sequence: TGTGCCAGCAGTGTCTGGGGGGTCCAGAACGGCTACACCTTC. Its translation: CASSVWGVQNGYTF.

This clone was found once. V is TRBV5-6 and J is TRBJ2-5; D possibly corresponds to TRBD1 (5 bases). The CDR3 consists of 16 residues. CDR1 and CDR2 (germline): SGHDT, YYEEEE. Trimming removed 2 bases at V and 1 base at J, with 15 bases between. Here the CDR3 reads CASSLGDWQIQETQYF. The CDR3 DNA reads as TGTGCCAGCAGCTTAGGGGATTGGCAGATCCAAGAGACCCAGTACTTC.

The chain has TRBV19 and TRBJ1-5; maybe TRBD1 (5 bases). This CDR3 has 16 residues. V was trimmed by 1 base and J by 3 bases, leaving 13 bases between them. Germline loops: CDR1 LNHDA, CDR2 SQIVND (reference sequence). CDR3 residues: CASSIVFQGSNQPQHF. The CDR3 DNA reads TGTGCCAGTAGTATAGTTTTTCAGGGATCCAATCAGCCCCAGCATTTT.

The chain carries TRBV9 and TRBJ2-3; D remains unclear. Per germline, CDR1 SGDLS and CDR2 YYNGEE. With 5 bases removed from V and 6 bases from J, the gap between germline ends came to 13 bases. CDR3 length: 13 residues. CDR3 region: CASSLHLEDTQYF. DNA for the CDR3: TGTGCCAGCAGTCTCCACCTAGAGGATACGCAGTATTTT.

The genes are TRBV5-1 and TRBJ2-3, with D hard to call. This CDR3 has 13 amino acids. V lost 3 bases, J lost 4 bases, and 9 bases lay in between. CDR1 is SGHRS and CDR2 is YFSETQ in the germline V gene. CDR3 amino acids: CASSYDTSDTQYF. DNA for the CDR3: TGCGCCAGCAGCTACGACACCTCAGATACGCAGTATTTT.

This clone appeared a single time. The rearrangement joins TRBV6-5 to TRBJ2-7, with D maybe TRBD2 (5 bases). Deletions cut 2 bases from V and 5 bases from J, with 10 bases between. The germline V gene has CDR1 MNHEY and CDR2 SVGAGI. CDR3 size: 13 residues. The CDR3 nucleotides read TGTGCCAGCAGTTACGGAGGAGTAGACGAGCAGTACTTC. This codes for CASSYGGVDEQYF.

CDR3 sequence (DNA): TGCAGTGCTAGTGCCGGGTCGCCCCTCCACTTT. Amino acid sequence: CSASAGSPLHF. The V gene is TRBV20-1, the J gene TRBJ1-6; D is uncertain. The germline CDR1 and CDR2 sequences are DFQATT and SNEGSKA (reference sequence). Trimming removed 3 bases at V and 13 bases at J, with 10 bases between. The length of the CDR3 is 11 residues.

This chain links TRBV7-8 with TRBJ1-2; D is undetermined. V was pared by 5 bases and J by 0 bases, with 28 bases between. This CDR3 region has 20 residues. Germline assignment: CDR1 SGHVS and CDR2 FQNEAQ. The CDR3 loop reads CASSRLGRASTPSTNYGYTF. The CDR3 region has the DNA TGTGCCAGCAGCCGCTTAGGGAGGGCCTCGACACCTTCGACTAACTATGGCTACACCTTC.

The chain combines TRBV19 with TRBJ1-2; D might be TRBD1 (6 bases). CDR3 length: 13 residues. Germline V gene sequence: CDR1 LNHDA, CDR2 SQIVND (reference sequence). Trimming cost V 8 bases and J 6 bases, with 16 bases left between them. The CDR3, as DNA: TGTGCCAGTCGTCGGGAGGCAGGGGATGGCTACACCTTC. As protein: CASRREAGDGYTF. Drawing the rest from reference TRBV19 and TRBJ1-2, the complete variable domain is DGGITQSPKYLFRKEGQNVTLSCEQNLNHDAMYWYRQDPGQGLRLIYYSQIVNDFQKGDIAEGYSVSREKKESFPLTVTSAQKNPTAFYLCASRREAGDGYTFGSGTRLTVV.

CDR3 in amino acids: CASSRRTGSGNTIYF. In DNA, the CDR3 is TGTGCCAGCAGCCGAAGGACAGGATCTGGAAACACCATATATTTT. The rearrangement uses TRBV5-6 and TRBJ1-3, with 7 bases aligning to TRBD1. The ends lost 4 bases at V and 1 base at J; junction bases unmatched: 5. Germline assignment: CDR1 SGHDT and CDR2 YYEEEE. There are 15 residues in the CDR3.

This chain joins TRBV20-1 and TRBJ1-2; a possible D gene is TRBD1 (6 bases). V gave up 6 bases and J gave up 8 bases, with 13 bases separating them. The CDR3 length is 11 residues. The germline gives CDR1 DFQATT, CDR2 SNEGSKA (reference sequence). CDR3 loop: CSAWTASGYTF. In nucleotides, the CDR3 is TGCAGTGCCTGGACAGCCTCCGGCTACACCTTC.

The J gene is TRBJ2-1, the V gene TRBV18, with 8 bases fitting TRBD2. V lost 4 bases to trimming and J lost 3 bases; unmatched junction nucleotides: 5. This CDR3 comprises 15 residues. CDR1 and CDR2 (germline): KGHSH, LQKENI. CDR3: CASSQGLVVYNEQFF. CDR3 nucleotides: TGTGCCAGCTCACAGGGACTAGTAGTCTACAATGAGCAGTTCTTC.

The V call is TRBV18, the J call TRBJ1-5, with 9 bases fitting TRBD1. Trimming cost V 6 bases and J 6 bases; bases outside gene matches: 6. Germline CDR1 is KGHSH and CDR2 is LQKENI. There are 14 residues in the CDR3. This chain's CDR3 is CASSDRGGGQPQHF. CDR3 DNA sequence: TGTGCCAGCTCGGACAGGGGTGGCGGTCAGCCCCAGCATTTT.

CDR3 residues: CASSRDRGWTEAFF. For the CDR3, the DNA is TGTGCCAGCAGCCGCGACAGGGGCTGGACTGAAGCTTTCTTT. This chain uses TRBV5-4 with TRBJ1-1; TRBD1 matches at 8 bases. This CDR3 comprises 14 residues. V lost 4 bases to trimming and J lost 5 bases; unmatched junction nucleotides: 7. Per the germline V gene, CDR1 is SGHNT and CDR2 is YYREEE (reference sequence).

The chain links TRBV4-1 to TRBJ2-7; TRBD2 matches at 8 bases. This CDR3 region has 17 residues. Germline CDR1 and CDR2: MGHRA and YSYEKL. Unmatched junction bases numbered 12, after V lost 0 bases and J lost 5 bases. CDR3 sequence: CASSQDGAGGALDEQYF. The CDR3, as DNA: TGCGCCAGCAGCCAAGATGGGGCCGGGGGGGCCTTGGACGAGCAGTACTTC.

V usage is TRBV5-1 and J usage is TRBJ2-5; no firm D call. Germline V CDR1 and CDR2: SGHRS, YFSETQ. CDR3 size: 13 residues. Trimming took off 7 bases at V and 1 base at J, with 11 bases between the two ends. Written as DNA, the CDR3 is TGCGCCAGCTCCTCCGGGTCCCAAGAGACCCAGTACTTC. Amino acid sequence: CASSSGSQETQYF.